These T cell receptor beta chains were read from a single sample in a study of shared clonotypes between healthy human individuals. Method: immunoSEQ multiplex PCR; TCRdb's copy keeps in-frame clones and lacks some. The sample lists about 1.5 million clones; approximately 98% were seen once. Sequencing was carried out using naive CD4+ T cells sorted from blood. The receptors stem from a man younger than 40 in good health. The CDR3 runs from the conserved cysteine through the conserved F or W. Each record gives: J gene, clone size, V gene, D gene, CDR3 protein, CDR3 DNA. D genes are given only for firm matches. Not every row has a clone size; where given, it reads once, few, many or a size class.

>TRBJ2-7|.|TRBV5-3|.
CARSFSTGSQYEQYF
TGTGCCAGAAGCTTTAGCACCGGCAGCCAGTACGAGCAGTACTTC
>TRBJ2-7|.|TRBV9|TRBD1
CASSGQGAGYEQYF
TGTGCCAGCAGCGGACAGGGGGCTGGTTACGAGCAGTACTTC
>TRBJ2-5|.|TRBV2|.
CASSDQGGAQETQYF
TGTGCCAGCAGTGACCAGGGCGGCGCACAAGAGACCCAGTACTTC
>TRBJ2-1|.|TRBV7-2|.
CASSLGSEGEQFF
TGTGCCAGCAGCTTAGGGTCAGAGGGTGAGCAGTTCTTC
>TRBJ2-7|.|TRBV27|.
CASSLPGLPYEQYF
TGTGCCAGCAGCCTTCCGGGACTCCCCTACGAGCAGTACTTC
>TRBJ1-5|.|TRBV5-6|TRBD1
CASSSGQGSFAQPQHF
TGTGCCAGCAGCTCTGGACAGGGGTCTTTTGCTCAGCCCCAGCATTTT
>TRBJ2-1|once|TRBV7-9|TRBD2
CASTFSGSGYNEQFF
TGTGCCAGCACCTTTAGCGGGAGTGGGTACAATGAGCAGTTCTTC
>TRBJ2-2|.|TRBV11-2|TRBD1
CASSSRTGYTGELFF
TGTGCCAGCAGCTCCCGGACAGGGTATACCGGGGAGCTGTTTTTT
>TRBJ2-1|.|TRBV5-1|.
CASSLSLTGTTNNEQFF
TGCGCCAGCAGCTTGTCGCTCACCGGGACAACGAACAATGAGCAGTTCTTC
>TRBJ1-3|.|TRBV9|.
CASSVVGDTIYF
TGTGCCAGCAGCGTAGTTGGAGACACCATATATTTT
>TRBJ1-4|once|TRBV5-1|.
CASSLDAALSGYLFF
TGCGCCAGCAGCTTGGATGCAGCCCTAAGTGGGTATTTGTTTTTT
>TRBJ2-1|.|TRBV28|TRBD1
CASSARGTGTSSYNEQFF
TGTGCCAGCAGTGCGCGAGGGACAGGTACAAGCTCCTACAATGAGCAGTTCTTC
>TRBJ2-4|.|TRBV6-1|.
CASRKELHIQYF
TGTGCCAGCAGAAAAGAACTCCACATTCAGTACTTC
>TRBJ2-7|once|TRBV6-6|.
CASSSIYEQYF
TGTGCCAGCAGTTCCATCTACGAGCAGTACTTC
>TRBJ1-1|.|TRBV18|.
CASSPDPGGAGTEAFF
TGTGCCAGCTCACCCGACCCCGGGGGCGCAGGCACTGAAGCTTTCTTT
>TRBJ2-7|.|TRBV7-9|.
CASSLGNVGEQYF
TGTGCCAGCAGCTTAGGGAATGTTGGCGAGCAGTACTTC
>TRBJ1-2|.|TRBV28|.
CASSFYKGGDYGYTF
TGTGCCAGCAGTTTTTATAAGGGAGGCGACTATGGCTACACCTTC
>TRBJ1-1|.|TRBV7-9|.
CASSPTILMGFTEAFF
TGTGCCAGCAGCCCGACTATCCTAATGGGGTTCACTGAAGCTTTCTTT
>TRBJ2-7|.|TRBV9|.
CASSVEGGPYEQYF
TGTGCCAGCAGCGTAGAAGGGGGTCCCTACGAGCAGTACTTC
>TRBJ2-7|.|TRBV2|.
CARGVTGKTDEQYF
TGTGCCAGGGGGGTGACAGGTAAAACAGACGAGCAGTACTTC
>TRBJ2-1|.|TRBV11-2|.
CASSLVGRGASFSVEQFF
TGTGCCAGCAGCTTAGTCGGCAGGGGCGCGTCCTTTTCCGTTGAGCAGTTCTTC
>TRBJ2-7|.|TRBV4-2|TRBD1
CASSLQGAGEQYF
TGTGCCAGCAGCTTACAGGGGGCTGGCGAGCAGTACTTC
>TRBJ2-2|once|TRBV4-2|TRBD2
CASSRWREGQVNTGELFF
TGTGCCAGCAGCCGTTGGCGGGAGGGCCAGGTGAACACCGGGGAGCTGTTTTTT
>TRBJ2-3|.|TRBV25-1|TRBD1
CASRRTGRTDTQYF
TGTGCCAGCAGAAGGACAGGACGCACAGATACGCAGTATTTT
>TRBJ2-4|.|TRBV2|.
CASTDRAKNIQYF
TGTGCCAGCACAGACAGGGCCAAAAACATTCAGTACTTC